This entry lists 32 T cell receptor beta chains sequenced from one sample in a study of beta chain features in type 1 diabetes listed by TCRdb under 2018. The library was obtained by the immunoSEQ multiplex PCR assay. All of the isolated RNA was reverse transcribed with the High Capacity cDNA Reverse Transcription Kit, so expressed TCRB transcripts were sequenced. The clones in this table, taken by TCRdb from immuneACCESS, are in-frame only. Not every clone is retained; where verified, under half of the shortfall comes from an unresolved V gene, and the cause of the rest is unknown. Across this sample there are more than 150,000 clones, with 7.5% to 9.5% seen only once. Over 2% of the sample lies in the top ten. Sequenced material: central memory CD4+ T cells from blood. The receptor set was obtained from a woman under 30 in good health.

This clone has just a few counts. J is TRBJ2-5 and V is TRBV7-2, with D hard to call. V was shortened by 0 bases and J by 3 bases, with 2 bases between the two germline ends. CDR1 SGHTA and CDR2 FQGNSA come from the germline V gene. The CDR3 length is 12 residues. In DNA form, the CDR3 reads TGTGCCAGCAGCTTAGCTAAAGAGACCCAGTACTTC. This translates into CASSLAKETQYF. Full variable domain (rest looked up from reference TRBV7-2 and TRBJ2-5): GAGVSQSPSNKVTEKGKDVELRCDPISGHTALYWYRQSLGQGLEFLIYFQGNSAPDKSGLPSDRFSAERTGGSVSTLTIQRTQQEDSAVYLCASSLAKETQYFGPGTRLLVL.

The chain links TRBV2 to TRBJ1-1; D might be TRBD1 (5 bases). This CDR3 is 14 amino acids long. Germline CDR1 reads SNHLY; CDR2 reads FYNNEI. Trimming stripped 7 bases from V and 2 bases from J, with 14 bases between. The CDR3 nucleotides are TGTGCCAGCACTCGCCAGGGAGGTAACACTGAAGCTTTCTTT. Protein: CASTRQGGNTEAFF.

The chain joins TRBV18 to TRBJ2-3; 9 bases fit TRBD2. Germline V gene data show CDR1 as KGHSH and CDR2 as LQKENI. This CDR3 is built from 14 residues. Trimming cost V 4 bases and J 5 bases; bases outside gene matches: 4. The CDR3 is CASSQGLAGDTQYF. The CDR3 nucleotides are TGTGCCAGCTCACAGGGACTAGCAGGAGATACGCAGTATTTT.

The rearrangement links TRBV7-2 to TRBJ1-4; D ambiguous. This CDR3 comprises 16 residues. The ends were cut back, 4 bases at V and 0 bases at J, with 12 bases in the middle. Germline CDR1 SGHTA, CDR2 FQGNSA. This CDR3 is CASSSTTASTNEKLFF. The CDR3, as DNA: TGTGCCAGCAGCTCAACAACAGCCTCAACTAATGAAAAACTGTTTTTT.

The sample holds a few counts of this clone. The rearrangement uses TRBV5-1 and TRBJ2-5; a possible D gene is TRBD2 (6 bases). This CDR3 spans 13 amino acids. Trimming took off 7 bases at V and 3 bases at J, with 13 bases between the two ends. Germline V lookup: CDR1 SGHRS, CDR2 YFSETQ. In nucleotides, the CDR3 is TGCGCCAGCCACGGCGGGACTGAAGAGACCCAGTACTTC. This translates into CASHGGTEETQYF.

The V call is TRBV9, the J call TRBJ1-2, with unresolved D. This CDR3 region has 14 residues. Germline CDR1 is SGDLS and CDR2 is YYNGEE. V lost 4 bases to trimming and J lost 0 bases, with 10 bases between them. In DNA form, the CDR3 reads TGTGCCAGCAGCTCCGACACGGCTAACTATGGCTACACCTTC. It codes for CASSSDTANYGYTF.

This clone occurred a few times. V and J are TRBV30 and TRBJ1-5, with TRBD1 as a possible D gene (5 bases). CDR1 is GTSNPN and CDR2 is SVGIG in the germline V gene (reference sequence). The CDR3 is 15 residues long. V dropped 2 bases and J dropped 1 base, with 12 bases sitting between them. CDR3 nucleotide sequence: TGTGCCTGGAGTTTTGGGGGGGAGAGCAATCAGCCCCAGCATTTT. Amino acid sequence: CAWSFGGESNQPQHF.

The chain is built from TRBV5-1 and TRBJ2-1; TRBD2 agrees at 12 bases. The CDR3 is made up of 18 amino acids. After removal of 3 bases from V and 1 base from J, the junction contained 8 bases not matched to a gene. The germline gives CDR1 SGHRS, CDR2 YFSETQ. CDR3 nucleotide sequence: TGCGCCAGCAGCTCCTGGGGGACTAGCGGGCCATCCTACAATGAGCAGTTCTTC. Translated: CASSSWGTSGPSYNEQFF.

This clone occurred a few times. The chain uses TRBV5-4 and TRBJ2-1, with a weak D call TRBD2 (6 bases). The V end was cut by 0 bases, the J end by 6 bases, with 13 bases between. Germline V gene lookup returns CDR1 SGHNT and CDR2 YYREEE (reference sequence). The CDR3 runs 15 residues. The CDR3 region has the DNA TGTGCCAGCAGCTTGGCCGGAGGGCGAGGCAATGAGCAGTTCTTC. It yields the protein CASSLAGGRGNEQFF.

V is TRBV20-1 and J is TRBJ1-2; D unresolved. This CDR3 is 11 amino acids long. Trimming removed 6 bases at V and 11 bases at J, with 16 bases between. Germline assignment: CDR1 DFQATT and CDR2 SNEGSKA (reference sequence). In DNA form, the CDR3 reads TGCAGTGCCGGGGAAGGTGGGAGGTACACCTTC. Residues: CSAGEGGRYTF.

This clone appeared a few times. The CDR3 DNA follows: TGTGCCAGTAGTACCCACTCCGGGACAGGTTCCTACGAGCAGTACTTC. Amino acids: CASSTHSGTGSYEQYF. The chain is built from TRBV19 and TRBJ2-7; 8 bases align to TRBD1. The CDR3 loop spans 16 amino acids. Per germline, CDR1 LNHDA and CDR2 SQIVND (reference sequence). Trimming at V came to 4 bases and at J to 1 base, leaving 9 bases not matched to a gene.

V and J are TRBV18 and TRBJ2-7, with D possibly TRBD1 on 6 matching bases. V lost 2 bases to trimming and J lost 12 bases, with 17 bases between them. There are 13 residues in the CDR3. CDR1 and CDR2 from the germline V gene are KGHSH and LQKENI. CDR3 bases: TGTGCCAGCTCACCAGAGTTAGCACAGGGTTGGTACTTC. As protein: CASSPELAQGWYF.

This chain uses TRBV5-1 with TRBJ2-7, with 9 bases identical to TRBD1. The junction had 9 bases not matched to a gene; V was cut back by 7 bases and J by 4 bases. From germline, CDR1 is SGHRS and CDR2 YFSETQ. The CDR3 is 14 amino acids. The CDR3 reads CASEPGQGLYEQYF. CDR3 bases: TGCGCCAGCGAACCGGGACAGGGCCTATACGAGCAGTACTTC.

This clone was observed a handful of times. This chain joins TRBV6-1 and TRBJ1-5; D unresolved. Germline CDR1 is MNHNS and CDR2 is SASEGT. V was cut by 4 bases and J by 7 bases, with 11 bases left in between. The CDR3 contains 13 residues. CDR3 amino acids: CASSVVREQPQHF. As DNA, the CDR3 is TGTGCCAGCAGTGTAGTTAGGGAGCAGCCCCAGCATTTT.

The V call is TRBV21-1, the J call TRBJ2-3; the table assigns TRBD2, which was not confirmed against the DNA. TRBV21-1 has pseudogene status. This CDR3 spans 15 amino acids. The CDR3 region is CASSKAGTPLDTQYF. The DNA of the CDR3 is TGTGCCAGCAGCAAAGCCGGTACCCCCTTAGATACGCAGTATTTT.

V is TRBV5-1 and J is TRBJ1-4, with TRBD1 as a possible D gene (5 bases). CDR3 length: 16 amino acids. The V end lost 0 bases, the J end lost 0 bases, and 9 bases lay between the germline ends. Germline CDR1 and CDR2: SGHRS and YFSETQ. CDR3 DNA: TGCGCCAGCAGCTTGGCCCCGACAGCAACTAATGAAAAACTGTTTTTT. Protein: CASSLAPTATNEKLFF. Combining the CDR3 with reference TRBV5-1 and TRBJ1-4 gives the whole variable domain KAGVTQTPRYLIKTRGQQVTLSCSPISGHRSVSWYQQTPGQGLQFLFEYFSETQRNKGNFPGRFSGRQFSNSRSEMNVSTLELGDSALYLCASSLAPTATNEKLFFGSGTQLSVL.

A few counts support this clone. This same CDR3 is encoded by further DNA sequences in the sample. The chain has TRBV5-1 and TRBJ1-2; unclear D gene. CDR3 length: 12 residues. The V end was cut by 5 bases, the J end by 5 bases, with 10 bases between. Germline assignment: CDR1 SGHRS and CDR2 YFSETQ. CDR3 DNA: TGCGCCAGCAGTTCTGGGCTTTATGGCTACACCTTC. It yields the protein CASSSGLYGYTF.

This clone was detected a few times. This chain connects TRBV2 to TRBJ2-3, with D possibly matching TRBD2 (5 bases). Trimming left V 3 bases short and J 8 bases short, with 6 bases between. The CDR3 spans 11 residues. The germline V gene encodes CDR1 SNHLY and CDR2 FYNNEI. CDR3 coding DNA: TGTGCCAGCAGTGAGGGGAGTACGCAGTATTTT. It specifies CASSEGSTQYF. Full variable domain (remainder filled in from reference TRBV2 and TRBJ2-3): EPEVTQTPSHQVTQMGQEVILRCVPISNHLYFYWYRQILGQKVEFLVSFYNNEISEKSEIFDDQFSVERPDGSNFTLKIRSTKLEDSAMYFCASSEGSTQYFGPGTRLTVL.

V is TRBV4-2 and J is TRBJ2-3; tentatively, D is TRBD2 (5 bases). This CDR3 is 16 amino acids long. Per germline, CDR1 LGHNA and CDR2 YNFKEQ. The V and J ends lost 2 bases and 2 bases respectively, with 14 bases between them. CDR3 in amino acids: CASSQRGGPSTDTQYF. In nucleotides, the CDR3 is TGTGCCAGCAGCCAAAGAGGAGGCCCATCCACAGATACGCAGTATTTT.

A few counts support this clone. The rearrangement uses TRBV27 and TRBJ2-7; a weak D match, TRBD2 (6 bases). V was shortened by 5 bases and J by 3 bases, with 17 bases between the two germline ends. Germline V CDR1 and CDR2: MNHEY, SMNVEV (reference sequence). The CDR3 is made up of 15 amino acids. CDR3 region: CASSGTGLQDYEQYF. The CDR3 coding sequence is TGTGCCAGCAGTGGTACGGGACTCCAGGACTACGAGCAGTACTTC.

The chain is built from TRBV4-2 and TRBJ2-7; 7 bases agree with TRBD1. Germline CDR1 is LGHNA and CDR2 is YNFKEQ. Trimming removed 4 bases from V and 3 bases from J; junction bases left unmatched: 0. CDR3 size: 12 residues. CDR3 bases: TGTGCCAGCAGCCGGGACAGCTACGAGCAGTACTTC. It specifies CASSRDSYEQYF.

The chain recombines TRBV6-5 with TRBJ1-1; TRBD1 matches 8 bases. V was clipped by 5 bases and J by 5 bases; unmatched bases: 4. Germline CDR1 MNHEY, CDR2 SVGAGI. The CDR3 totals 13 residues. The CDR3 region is CASSQGAGTEAFF. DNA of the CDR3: TGTGCCAGCAGTCAGGGGGCAGGTACTGAAGCTTTCTTT.

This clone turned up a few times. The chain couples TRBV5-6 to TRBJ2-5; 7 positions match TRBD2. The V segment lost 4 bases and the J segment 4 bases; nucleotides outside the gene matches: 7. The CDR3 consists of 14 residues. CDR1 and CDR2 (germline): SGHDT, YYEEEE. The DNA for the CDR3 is TGTGCCAGCAGCGGCACGGGGGGAACAGAGACCCAGTACTTC. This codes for CASSGTGGTETQYF. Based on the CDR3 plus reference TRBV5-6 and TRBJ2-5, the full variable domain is DAGVTQSPTHLIKTRGQQVTLRCSPKSGHDTVSWYQQALGQGPQFIFQYYEEEERQRGNFPDRFSGHQFPNYSSELNVNALLLGDSALYLCASSGTGGTETQYFGPGTRLLVL.

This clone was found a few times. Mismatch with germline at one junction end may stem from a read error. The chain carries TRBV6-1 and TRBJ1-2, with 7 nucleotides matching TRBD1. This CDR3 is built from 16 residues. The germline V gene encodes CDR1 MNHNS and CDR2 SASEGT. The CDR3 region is CASREGGTANDYGYTF. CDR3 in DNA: TGTGCCAGCAGAGAAGGGGGGACAGCTAATGACTATGGCTACACCTTC.

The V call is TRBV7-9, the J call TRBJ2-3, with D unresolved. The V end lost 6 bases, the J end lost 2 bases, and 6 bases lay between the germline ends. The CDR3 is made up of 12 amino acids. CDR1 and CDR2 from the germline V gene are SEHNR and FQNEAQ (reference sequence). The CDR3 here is CASSIYTDTQYF. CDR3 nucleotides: TGTGCCAGCAGTATCTACACAGATACGCAGTATTTT.

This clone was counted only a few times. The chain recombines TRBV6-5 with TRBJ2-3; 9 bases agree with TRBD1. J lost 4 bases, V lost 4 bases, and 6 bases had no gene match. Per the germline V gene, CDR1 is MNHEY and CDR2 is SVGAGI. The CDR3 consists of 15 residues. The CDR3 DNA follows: TGTGCCAGCAGTTTCACAGGGGGCGAAGCAGATACGCAGTATTTT. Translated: CASSFTGGEADTQYF.

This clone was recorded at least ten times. This chain's CDR3 is CAEGQGQYEQYF. The CDR3 coding sequence is TGTGCCGAGGGACAGGGTCAATACGAGCAGTACTTC. The V and J genes are TRBV14 and TRBJ2-7, with 9 bases identical to TRBD1. CDR1 and CDR2 from the germline V gene are SGHDN and FVKESK. V lost 11 bases, J lost 4 bases, and 6 bases stayed unmatched. CDR3 length: 12 amino acids.

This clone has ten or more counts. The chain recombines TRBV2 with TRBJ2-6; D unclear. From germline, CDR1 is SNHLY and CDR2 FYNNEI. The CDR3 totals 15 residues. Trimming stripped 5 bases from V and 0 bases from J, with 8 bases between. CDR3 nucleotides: TGTGCCAGCAGTAGACACGACTCTGGGGCCAACGTCCTGACTTTC. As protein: CASSRHDSGANVLTF.

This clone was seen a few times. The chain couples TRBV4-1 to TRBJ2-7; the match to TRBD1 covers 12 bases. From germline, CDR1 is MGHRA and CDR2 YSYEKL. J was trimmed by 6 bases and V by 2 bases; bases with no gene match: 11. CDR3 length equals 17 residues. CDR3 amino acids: CASSQFWEGTGGGEQYF. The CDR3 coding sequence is TGCGCCAGCAGCCAATTCTGGGAGGGGACAGGGGGCGGCGAGCAGTACTTC.

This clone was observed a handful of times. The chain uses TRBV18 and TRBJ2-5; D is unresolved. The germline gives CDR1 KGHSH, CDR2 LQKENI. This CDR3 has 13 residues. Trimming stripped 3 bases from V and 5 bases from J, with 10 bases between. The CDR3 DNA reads TGTGCCAGCTCACCCCAAAACCGGGAGACCCAGTACTTC. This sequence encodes CASSPQNRETQYF.

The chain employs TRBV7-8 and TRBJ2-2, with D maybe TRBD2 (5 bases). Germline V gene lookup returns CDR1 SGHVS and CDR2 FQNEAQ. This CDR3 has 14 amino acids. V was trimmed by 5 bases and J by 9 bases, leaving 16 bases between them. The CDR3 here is CASSGSLKTRELFF. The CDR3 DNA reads TGTGCCAGCAGCGGGAGCCTGAAAACACGGGAGCTGTTTTTT.

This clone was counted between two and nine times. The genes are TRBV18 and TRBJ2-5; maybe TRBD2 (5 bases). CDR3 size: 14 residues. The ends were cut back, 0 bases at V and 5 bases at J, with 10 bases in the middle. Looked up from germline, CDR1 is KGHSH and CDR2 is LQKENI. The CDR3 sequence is CASSPPSEVETQYF. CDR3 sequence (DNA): TGTGCCAGCTCACCACCTAGCGAGGTGGAGACCCAGTACTTC. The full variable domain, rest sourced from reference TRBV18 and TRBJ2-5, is NAGVMQNPRHLVRRRGQEARLRCSPMKGHSHVYWYRQLPEEGLKFMVYLQKENIIDESGMPKERFSAEFPKEGPSILRIQQVVRGDSAAYFCASSPPSEVETQYFGPGTRLLVL.